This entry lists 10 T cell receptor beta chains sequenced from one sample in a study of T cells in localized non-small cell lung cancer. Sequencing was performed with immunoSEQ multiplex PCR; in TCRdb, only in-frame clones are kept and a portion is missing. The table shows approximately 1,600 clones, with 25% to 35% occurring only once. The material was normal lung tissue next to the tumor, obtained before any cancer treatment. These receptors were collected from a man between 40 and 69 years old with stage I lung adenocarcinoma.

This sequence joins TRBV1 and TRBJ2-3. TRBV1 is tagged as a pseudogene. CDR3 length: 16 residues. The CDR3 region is CASSPAPSTTTDTQYF. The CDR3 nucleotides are TGCGCCAGCAGCCCAGCCCCCTCTACAACCACAGATACGCAGTATTTT.

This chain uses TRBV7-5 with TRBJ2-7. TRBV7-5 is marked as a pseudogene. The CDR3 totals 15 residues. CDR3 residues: CASSPIGGTTYEQYF. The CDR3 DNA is TGTGCCAGCAGCCCGATTGGCGGGACAACCTACGAGCAGTACTTC.

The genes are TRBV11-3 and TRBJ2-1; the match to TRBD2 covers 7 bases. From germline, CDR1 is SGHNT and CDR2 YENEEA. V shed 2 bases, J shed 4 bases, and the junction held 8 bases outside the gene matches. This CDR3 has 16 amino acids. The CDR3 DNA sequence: TGTGCCAGCAGCTTATCCTCTAGCGGAGGATACAATGAGCAGTTCTTC. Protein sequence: CASSLSSSGGYNEQFF.

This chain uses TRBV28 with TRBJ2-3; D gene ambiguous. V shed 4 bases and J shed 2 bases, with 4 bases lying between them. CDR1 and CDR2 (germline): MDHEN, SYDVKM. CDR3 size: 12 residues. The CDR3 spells CASSSLTDTQYF. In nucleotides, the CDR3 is TGTGCCAGCAGTTCCCTCACAGATACGCAGTATTTT.

This CDR3 reads CASSQEGASGRLPNEQFF. The CDR3, as DNA: TGCGCCAGCAGCCAAGAGGGGGCTAGCGGGAGGCTGCCCAATGAGCAGTTCTTC. The chain couples TRBV4-1 to TRBJ2-1, with 11 bases lining up with TRBD2. J lost 6 bases, V lost 0 bases, and 10 bases had no gene match. The CDR3 spans 18 residues. Germline V CDR1 and CDR2: MGHRA, YSYEKL.

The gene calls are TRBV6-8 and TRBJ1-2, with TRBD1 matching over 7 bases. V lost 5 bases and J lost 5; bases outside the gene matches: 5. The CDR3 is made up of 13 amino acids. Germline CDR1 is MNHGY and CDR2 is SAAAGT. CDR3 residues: CASSPGQLYGYTF. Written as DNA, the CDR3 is TGTGCCAGCAGTCCGGGACAGTTATATGGCTACACCTTC.

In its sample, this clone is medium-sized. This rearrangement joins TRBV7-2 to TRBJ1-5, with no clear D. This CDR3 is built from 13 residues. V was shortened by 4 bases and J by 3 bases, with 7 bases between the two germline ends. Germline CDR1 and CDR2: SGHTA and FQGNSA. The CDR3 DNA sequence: TGTGCCAGCAGCTCGGACCTCAATCAGCCCCAGCATTTT. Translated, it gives CASSSDLNQPQHF.

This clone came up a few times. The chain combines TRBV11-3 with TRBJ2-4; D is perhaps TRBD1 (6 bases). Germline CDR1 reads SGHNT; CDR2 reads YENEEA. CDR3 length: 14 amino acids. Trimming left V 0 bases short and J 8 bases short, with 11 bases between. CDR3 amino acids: CASSLEAGVDIQYF. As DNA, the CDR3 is TGTGCCAGCAGCTTAGAAGCAGGGGTAGACATTCAGTACTTC.

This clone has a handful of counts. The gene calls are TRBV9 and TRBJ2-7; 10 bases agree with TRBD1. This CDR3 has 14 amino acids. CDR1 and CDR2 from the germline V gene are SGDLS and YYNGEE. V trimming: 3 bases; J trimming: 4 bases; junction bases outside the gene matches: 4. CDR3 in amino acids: CASSDGTGDYEQYF. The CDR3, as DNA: TGTGCCAGCAGCGACGGGACAGGGGATTACGAGCAGTACTTC.

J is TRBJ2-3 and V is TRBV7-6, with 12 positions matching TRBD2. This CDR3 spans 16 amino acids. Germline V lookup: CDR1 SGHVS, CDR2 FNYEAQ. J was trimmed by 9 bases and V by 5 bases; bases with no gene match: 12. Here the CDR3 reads CASSLRSSGRVETQYF. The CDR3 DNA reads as TGTGCCAGCAGCCTGAGGTCTAGCGGGAGGGTCGAGACGCAGTATTTT. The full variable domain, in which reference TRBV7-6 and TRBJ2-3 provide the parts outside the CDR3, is GAGVSQSPRYKVTKRGQDVALRCDPISGHVSLYWYRQALGQGPEFLTYFNYEAQQDKSGLPNDRFSAERPEGSISTLTIQRTEQRDSAMYRCASSLRSSGRVETQYFGPGTRLTVL.